A selection of T cell receptor beta chains follows, all from one sample in a study of blood T cells in healthy people across ages. TCRdb used MiXCR to reprocess the 5' RACE reads, holding one entry per CDR3 protein. The sample yields about 1.4 million distinct CDR3 sequences, approximately 63% seen once. The sequenced sample was blood. The receptors were sampled from a man aged 18 to 35 in good health. Each CDR3 is given with its conserved first and last residue. A D gene is named only where the DNA matches it firmly. Not every row has a clone size; where given, it reads once, few, many or a size class.

CASISPEETQYF,TGTGCCAGCATTAGCCCGGAAGAGACCCAGTACTTC,TRBJ2-5,NA,NA,TRBV2
CAISRRTGGDETQYF,TGTGCCATCAGTCGGAGGACAGGGGGCGATGAGACCCAGTACTTC,TRBJ2-5,TRBD1,NA,TRBV10-3
CASSGDSGGSTDTQYF,TGTGCCAGCAGCGGCGATAGCGGGGGGAGCACAGATACGCAGTATTTT,TRBJ2-3,TRBD2,NA,TRBV9
CASRAGTAGDGYTF,TGTGCCAGCAGAGCCGGGACAGCCGGAGATGGCTACACCTTC,TRBJ1-2,TRBD1,few,TRBV27
CVSSSPRDGSEAFF,TGCGTCAGCAGCTCGCCCCGGGACGGAAGTGAAGCTTTCTTT,TRBJ1-1,NA,NA,TRBV5-1
CSARRSNYNEQFF,TGCAGTGCTAGAAGGAGTAACTACAATGAGCAGTTCTTC,TRBJ2-1,NA,NA,TRBV20-1
CASSQDLATSRNTEAFF,TGCGCCAGCAGCCAAGATCTTGCGACTTCCAGGAACACTGAAGCTTTCTTT,TRBJ1-1,NA,NA,TRBV4-3
CSTGSLPSTDTQYF,TGCAGTACAGGGTCGCTCCCTAGCACAGATACGCAGTATTTT,TRBJ2-3,NA,NA,TRBV20-1
CATRGTDEQFF,TGTGCCACCAGAGGGACAGATGAGCAGTTCTTC,TRBJ2-1,TRBD1,NA,TRBV24-1
CASSSTSSNEQFF,TGTGCCAGCTCATCCACTAGTTCCAATGAGCAGTTCTTC,TRBJ2-1,NA,NA,TRBV18
CASSLTLGTGEKIEQFF,TGTGCCAGCAGTTTAACCCTAGGGACTGGGGAAAAGATTGAGCAGTTCTTC,TRBJ2-1,NA,NA,TRBV28
CASREQGYGYYTEAFF,TGTGCCAGCAGGGAACAGGGGTATGGTTACTACACTGAAGCTTTCTTT,TRBJ1-1,TRBD1,NA,TRBV6-1
CASSQATGGPSDTQYF,TGTGCCAGCAGCCAAGCTACGGGAGGGCCATCGGATACGCAGTATTTT,TRBJ2-3,TRBD2,few,TRBV4-2
CASGTSGKPSTDTQYF,TGCGCCAGCGGGACTAGCGGGAAACCTAGCACAGATACGCAGTATTTT,TRBJ2-3,TRBD2,NA,TRBV5-1
CASSSDRAGETEAFF,TGTGCCAGCAGCTCCGACAGGGCGGGAGAGACTGAAGCTTTCTTT,TRBJ1-1,TRBD1,few,TRBV7-6
CASSLAGGGSEAFF,TGCGCCAGCAGCTTGGCCGGGGGAGGCTCTGAAGCTTTCTTT,TRBJ1-1,NA,few,TRBV5-1
CASSYRGTDRTDTQYF,TGTGCCAGCAGTTACCGTGGGACAGACCGCACAGATACGCAGTATTTT,TRBJ2-3,TRBD1,NA,TRBV6-5
CASRETGEETQFF,TGTGCTAGCAGAGAAACAGGGGAAGAGACCCAGTTCTTC,TRBJ2-1,TRBD1,NA,TRBV6-2/TRBV6-3
CSAGHTEAFF,TGCAGTGCTGGCCACACTGAAGCTTTCTTT,TRBJ1-1,NA,NA,TRBV20-1
CASSVGRIDEQYF,TGTGCCAGCAGCGTCGGGAGGATCGACGAGCAGTACTTC,TRBJ2-7,TRBD2,few,TRBV6-6
CASSFPWRAYEQYF,TGCGCCAGCAGCTTCCCGTGGAGAGCCTACGAGCAGTACTTC,TRBJ2-7,NA,NA,TRBV4-1
CSGLGFSGSSDEQYF,TGCAGCGGCTTGGGGTTCAGCGGGAGCTCCGACGAGCAGTACTTC,TRBJ2-7,TRBD2,NA,TRBV20-1
CASRRGVSTDTQYF,TGTGCCAGCAGGAGGGGGGTTAGCACAGATACGCAGTATTTT,TRBJ2-3,NA,NA,TRBV2
CAISESFQSTDTQYF,TGTGCCATCAGTGAGTCGTTCCAAAGCACAGATACGCAGTATTTT,TRBJ2-3,NA,NA,TRBV10-3
CASSAPGQLSSYEQYF,TGTGCCAGCAGCGCACCTGGACAGCTGAGCTCCTACGAGCAGTACTTC,TRBJ2-7,NA,NA,TRBV7-9
CSVVPLLSPNTEAFF,TGCAGCGTTGTGCCCCTCTTAAGTCCGAACACTGAAGCTTTCTTT,TRBJ1-1,NA,NA,TRBV29-1
CSVPGTSSYEQFF,TGCAGTGTCCCCGGGACCAGCTCCTACGAGCAGTTCTTC,TRBJ2-1,NA,NA,TRBV20-1
CATNPEGGYGYTF,TGCGCCACCAACCCGGAAGGGGGCTATGGCTACACCTTC,TRBJ1-2,NA,NA,TRBV10-2
CASRQRGPGVQETQYF,TGTGCCAGCAGACAAAGAGGTCCTGGAGTCCAAGAGACCCAGTACTTC,TRBJ2-5,NA,NA,TRBV11-1
CASSYGGVGNTGELFF,TGTGCCAGCAGTTACGGAGGGGTAGGGAACACCGGGGAGCTGTTTTTT,TRBJ2-2,NA,few,TRBV6-5
CASSTSGQPQHF,TGTGCCAGCTCAACCAGTGGACAGCCCCAGCATTTT,TRBJ1-5,NA,few,TRBV18
CATSRVALRDTQYF,TGTGCCACCAGCAGGGTGGCTCTCAGGGATACGCAGTATTTT,TRBJ2-3,NA,NA,TRBV15
CASKKRLAYEGQETQYF,TGTGCCAGCAAAAAACGGCTCGCGTATGAGGGCCAAGAGACCCAGTACTTC,TRBJ2-5,NA,NA,TRBV6-1
CSALPSTGREQYF,TGCAGTGCGCTCCCCTCGACAGGGCGTGAGCAATACTTC,TRBJ2-5,TRBD1,once,TRBV20-1
CASSLYGTSYKETQYF,TGTGCCAGCAGCTTATACGGGACTAGCTATAAAGAGACCCAGTACTTC,TRBJ2-5,TRBD2,NA,TRBV7-9
CSAAPQEQYF,TGCAGTGCGGCTCCGCAAGAGCAGTACTTC,TRBJ2-7,NA,NA,TRBV20-1
CATALRGDLNEQFF,TGTGCCACCGCCTTGCGGGGGGATCTAAATGAGCAGTTCTTC,TRBJ2-1,TRBD2,NA,TRBV7-2
CASVGPAYNSPLHF,TGTGCCAGCGTAGGACCGGCCTATAATTCACCCCTCCACTTT,TRBJ1-6,NA,few,TRBV27
CSATLSGTQYF,TGCAGTGCTACCCTTAGCGGGACGCAGTACTTC,TRBJ2-5,TRBD2,NA,TRBV20-1